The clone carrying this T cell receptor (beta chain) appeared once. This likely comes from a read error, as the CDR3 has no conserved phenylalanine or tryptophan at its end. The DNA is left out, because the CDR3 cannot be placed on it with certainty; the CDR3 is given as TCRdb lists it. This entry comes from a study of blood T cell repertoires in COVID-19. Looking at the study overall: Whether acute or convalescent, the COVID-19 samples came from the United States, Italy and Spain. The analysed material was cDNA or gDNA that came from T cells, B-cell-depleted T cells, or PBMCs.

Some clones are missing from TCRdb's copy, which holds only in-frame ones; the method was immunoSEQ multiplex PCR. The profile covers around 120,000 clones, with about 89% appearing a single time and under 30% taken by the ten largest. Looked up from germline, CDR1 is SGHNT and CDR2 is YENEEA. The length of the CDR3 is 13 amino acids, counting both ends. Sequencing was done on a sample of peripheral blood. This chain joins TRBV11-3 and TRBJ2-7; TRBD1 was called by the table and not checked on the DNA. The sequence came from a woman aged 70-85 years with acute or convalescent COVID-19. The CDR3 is CASSLDFRDRVVL.